This TCR beta chain was identified in a study of cytomegalovirus exposure and HLA in healthy donors. Study outcomes and limitations: Using the classifier, cytomegalovirus status was reportedly diagnosed with high specificity and sensitivity. As confirmed in vitro, a few CMV-associated chains were specific for CMV antigens. Analyses of presence/absence relied on an assumption of roughly uniform sequencing depth across donors.

The CDR3 consists of 13 residues. The germline gives CDR1 SNHLY, CDR2 FYNNEI. V was clipped by 9 bases and J by 3 bases; unmatched bases: 6. For this clone: Its antigen is currently unknown.

The PCR employed 60 Vbeta primers together with 13 Jbeta primers. Original analysis: As a later analysis found, there were approximately 80 million unique TCR beta chains, of which roughly 11 million were shared. This table comes from immunoSEQ multiplex PCR, and its TCRdb copy is limited to in-frame clones, with some not included. V and J calls and clone size come straight from that table; D and trimming were deduced from the DNA. The sample lists about 150,000 clones; approximately 80% were seen once. The receptor was isolated from a woman in her fifties or sixties in good health and CMV-seropositive. The sequencing input was PBMCs. The J gene is TRBJ2-7, the V gene TRBV2; 9 nucleotides line up with TRBD1. CDR3 bases: TGTGCCAGAGCTACGGGACAGGGCTACGAGCAGTACTTC. Amino acids: CARATGQGYEQYF.